This is a list of T cell receptor beta chains from one sample in a study of breast tumors, draining lymph nodes, adjacent tissues. TCRdb fed the multiplex PCR reads into MiXCR, producing one record per CDR3 protein. The profile covers 200,000 or so distinct CDR3 sequences, with 31% appearing a single time and about 4.5% taken by the ten largest. Sample: axillary lymph node tissue. These receptor sequences come from a female donor with breast cancer. Some clones in this sample may be carry-over from other donors' samples. CDR3s leave out the opening cysteine and the closing phenylalanine or tryptophan.

j_call,v_call,cdr3_aa
TRBJ2-3,TRBV15,ATSRGAIVRERSDTQY
TRBJ2-5,TRBV7-2,ASSLGGGWEETQY
TRBJ2-3,TRBV27,TSSLSGSSDTQY
TRBJ1-4,TRBV20-1,SARKATGLEKLF
TRBJ1-2,TRBV20-1,SARDRGEGGYT
TRBJ1-4,TRBV20-1,SARVQAGDEKLF
TRBJ1-6,TRBV5-6,ASSRGRGAQGSPLH
TRBJ1-1,TRBV24-1,ATMDPDHTEAF
TRBJ1-2,TRBV5-1,ASSFSGSNYGYT
TRBJ2-3,TRBV3-1,ASSPGLTRNTQY
TRBJ2-3,TRBV5-1,ASSWRGDTSTDTQY
TRBJ2-1,TRBV29-1,SVEGVTEYNEQF
TRBJ2-4,TRBV6-2/TRBV6-3,ASSHSGKNIQY
TRBJ2-5,TRBV2,ASGTGRGIRTQY
TRBJ1-1,TRBV12-3/TRBV12-4,ASILPGETEAF
TRBJ2-7,TRBV2,ASSEAEGYSSYEQY
TRBJ2-1,TRBV19,ASSSGPPQGRPYNEQF
TRBJ1-2,TRBV3-1,ASSQEGRANYGYT
TRBJ1-2,TRBV29-1,SAGSGYT
TRBJ2-7,TRBV9,ASSVGRRYEQY
TRBJ2-3,TRBV5-5,ASSLVQAATDTQY
TRBJ2-7,TRBV12-3/TRBV12-4,ASSNINSRGEQY
TRBJ2-2,TRBV2,ASSEASSGGKLF
TRBJ1-6,TRBV12-3/TRBV12-4,ASSLDAVRSPLH
TRBJ2-6,TRBV10-3,AIRGPISQGGCSGANVLP
TRBJ1-4,TRBV7-2,ASSPLAGGEKLF
TRBJ2-7,TRBV29-1,SVNFRTSGGSYGQY
TRBJ2-1,TRBV9,ASSAPGTGGPTNYNEQF
TRBJ1-1,TRBV12-3/TRBV12-4,ASSPRTQSNTEAF
TRBJ2-7,TRBV5-1,ASSFNGLYEQY
TRBJ2-7,TRBV5-5,ASSLDRHYEQY
TRBJ2-7,TRBV7-2,ASSRDRGGSYEQY
TRBJ1-2,TRBV5-4,ASSLAGGSNYGYT
TRBJ2-7,TRBV6-2/TRBV6-3,ASSWDGLGEQY
TRBJ2-5,TRBV7-8,ASSFTSGYQETQY
TRBJ1-5,TRBV2,ASSAGTPNQPQH
TRBJ1-5,TRBV19,ASSTPQTTGRKTQH
TRBJ2-7,TRBV2,ASSELITSYERY
TRBJ2-7,TRBV20-1,SACGQISYAQY
TRBJ1-5,TRBV5-5,ASSRQGARDQPQH